Listed below are T cell receptor beta chains from one sample, sequenced in a study of blood T cell repertoires in COVID-19. Profiled with immunoSEQ multiplex PCR; TCRdb holds only in-frame clones, not every one. The table records fewer than 200,000 clones, more than 70% of them present only once. Sequenced sample: peripheral blood. Receptors originate from an older woman with acute or convalescent COVID-19. The CDR3 runs from the conserved cysteine through the conserved F or W. A D gene is named only where the DNA matches it firmly. Clone size is shown for a subset of rows, as once, few, many or a class of expanded clone.

CASRQGTANSYEQYF TGTGCCAGCAGACAGGGGACTGCGAATTCCTACGAGCAGTACTTC - - 15 TRBJ2-7 TRBV6-5
CASSQVRTSGSFYEQYF TGCGCCAGCAGCCAAGTCCGGACTAGCGGGAGTTTCTACGAGCAGTACTTC - TRBD2 17 TRBJ2-7 TRBV4-1
CSVRGLAGIYNEQFF TGCAGCGTCCGCGGACTAGCGGGGATCTACAATGAGCAGTTCTTC - TRBD2 15 TRBJ2-1 TRBV29-1
CATSRDGRGGSNEQFF TGTGCCACCAGCAGAGACGGCAGGGGCGGAAGCAATGAGCAGTTCTTC once - 16 TRBJ2-1 TRBV15
CASTSGRRGTKNIQYF TGTGCCAGCACTAGCGGGAGGAGGGGGACCAAAAACATTCAGTACTTC - TRBD2 16 TRBJ2-4 TRBV2
CASSQMTEAFF TGTGCCAGCAGCCAAATGACAGAAGCTTTCTTT - - 11 TRBJ1-1 TRBV3-1/TRBV3-2
CASSWTGGSSGANVLTF TGTGCCAGCAGTTGGACAGGGGGCAGCTCTGGGGCCAACGTCCTGACTTTC - TRBD1 17 TRBJ2-6 TRBV28
CASTLPRGCYNQPQHF TGTGCCAGCACCCTCCCCAGGGGATGTTACAATCAGCCCCAGCATTTT - - 16 TRBJ1-5 TRBV21-1
CASSLGLDEQFF TGCGCCAGCAGCCTCGGGTTAGATGAGCAGTTCTTC once - 12 TRBJ2-1 TRBV5-1
CASRTGRTEAFF TGTGCCAGCCGGACAGGGAGGACTGAAGCTTTCTTT - TRBD1 12 TRBJ1-1 TRBV28
CASSRTTPGPLLDYTF TGTGCCAGTAGTCGAACCACCCCAGGGCCCCTCTTAGACTACACCTTC - - 16 TRBJ1-2 TRBV19
CASSKRGLAGAGETQYF TGTGCCAGCAGCAAGAGGGGACTAGCGGGAGCAGGGGAGACCCAGTACTTC - TRBD2 17 TRBJ2-5 TRBV9
CASSKTSRPEAFF TGTGCCAGTAGTAAAACTAGCAGACCTGAAGCTTTCTTT - - 13 TRBJ1-1 TRBV19
CASSPPGTASYGYTF TGTGCCAGCAGTCCCCCCGGGACAGCTAGCTATGGCTACACCTTC - TRBD1 15 TRBJ1-2 TRBV28
CASSREVGMNTEAFF TGTGCCAGCAGCCGGGAGGTAGGGATGAACACTGAAGCTTTCTTT - - 15 TRBJ1-1 TRBV5-5
CASSLGEGYTF TGTGCCAGCAGCTTGGGGGAGGGCTACACCTTC - - 11 TRBJ1-2 TRBV5-4
CASSTSGIYSGNTIYF TGTGCCAGCTCAACGTCGGGGATTTACTCTGGAAACACCATATATTTT - - 16 TRBJ1-3 TRBV18
CATGGDPNTEAFF TGTGCCACCGGAGGGGATCCAAACACTGAAGCTTTCTTT - - 13 TRBJ1-1 TRBV2
CASSYNRGDYGYTF TGTGCCAGCAGCTACAACAGGGGGGACTATGGCTACACCTTC - TRBD1 14 TRBJ1-2 TRBV7-9
CASSFIRQGGGYTF TGTGCCAGCAGCTTCATCAGACAGGGCGGCGGCTACACCTTC - TRBD1 14 TRBJ1-2 TRBV11-3
CASSTDRVSDTQYF TGTGCCAGCAGCACGGACAGGGTGTCAGATACGCAGTATTTT - TRBD1 14 TRBJ2-3 TRBV7-2
CASSLGIAGEQFF TGTGCCAGCAGCCTTGGGATAGCGGGAGAGCAGTTCTTC - TRBD2 13 TRBJ2-1 TRBV11-3
CAWGSRNTEAFF TGTGCCTGGGGTAGCAGGAACACTGAAGCTTTCTTT - - 12 TRBJ1-1 TRBV30
CASSTTGGSNQPQHF TGTGCCAGTAGTACTACAGGGGGGAGCAATCAGCCCCAGCATTTT - TRBD1 15 TRBJ1-5 TRBV19
CASTGLVGEQFF TGTGCCAGCACAGGACTAGTAGGTGAGCAGTTCTTC - TRBD2 12 TRBJ2-1 TRBV7-9
CASSRGSYNEQFF TGTGCCAGTAGTCGGGGATCATACAATGAGCAGTTCTTC - - 13 TRBJ2-1 TRBV19
CASSLDRGHSGGELFF TGTGCCAGCAGCCTCGACAGGGGGCATTCGGGCGGGGAGCTGTTTTTT - TRBD1 16 TRBJ2-2 TRBV11-3
CASSLGIAGVGGELFF TGTGCCAGCAGTTTAGGGATAGCGGGAGTAGGCGGGGAGCTGTTTTTT - TRBD2 16 TRBJ2-2 TRBV27
CASSPGLAGTLAKNIQYF TGTGCCAGCAGCCCGGGACTAGCGGGAACCTTAGCCAAAAACATTCAGTACTTC - TRBD2 18 TRBJ2-4 TRBV9
CASSYGHPNEQFF TGTGCCAGCAGTTATGGACACCCCAATGAGCAGTTCTTC once - 13 TRBJ2-1 TRBV28
CASSNLPGQLQETQYF TGTGCCAGTAGTAATTTACCGGGACAATTACAAGAGACCCAGTACTTC - - 16 TRBJ2-5 TRBV19
CASSIDQGTNSPLHF TGTGCCAGTAGTATAGACCAGGGGACCAATTCACCCCTCCACTTT - - 15 TRBJ1-6 TRBV19
CASSNDRIYGYTF TGTGCCAGTAGTAACGACAGGATCTATGGCTACACCTTC once - 13 TRBJ1-2 TRBV19
CASSRHGQGNTGELFF TGTGCCAGCAGCCGCCACGGACAGGGAAACACCGGGGAGCTGTTTTTT - TRBD1 16 TRBJ2-2 TRBV13
CAWSVISGSAGELFF TGTGCCTGGAGTGTTATCAGCGGGTCAGCCGGGGAGCTGTTTTTT - - 15 TRBJ2-2 TRBV30
CASSQGLTGRRDTQYF TGTGCCAGCAGCCAAGGTTTGACGGGAAGAAGAGATACGCAGTATTTT - - 16 TRBJ2-3 TRBV3-1/TRBV3-2
CASSPQGHRGYTF TGCGCCAGCAGCCCCCAGGGGCATCGGGGCTACACCTTC once - 13 TRBJ1-2 TRBV5-1
CASSFGGEGTEAFF TGCGCCAGCAGCTTTGGAGGGGAGGGCACTGAAGCTTTCTTT - - 14 TRBJ1-1 TRBV5-1
CASSYSPREGGYTF TGTGCCAGCAGTTACTCTCCCCGGGAGGGTGGCTACACCTTC - - 14 TRBJ1-2 TRBV6-5
CATSTGVAGGVDTQYF TGTGCCACCAGCACAGGGGTAGCGGGAGGGGTAGATACGCAGTATTTT once TRBD2 16 TRBJ2-3 TRBV15
CASAGLSYNEQFF TGCGCCAGCGCAGGCCTCTCCTACAATGAGCAGTTCTTC - - 13 TRBJ2-1 TRBV5-1
CAWSVPGPGNQPQHF TGTGCCTGGAGTGTACCTGGCCCAGGCAATCAGCCCCAGCATTTT - - 15 TRBJ1-5 TRBV30
CASSPRGGGIYNEQFF TGTGCCAGCAGCCCTCGTGGTGGCGGGATATACAATGAGCAGTTCTTC - - 16 TRBJ2-1 TRBV11-2
CSGSTGINQPQHF TGCAGCGGCTCGACAGGGATAAATCAGCCCCAGCATTTT - TRBD1 13 TRBJ1-5 TRBV29-1
CASSLVVGTGNTEAFF TGTGCCAGCAGTTTAGTGGTCGGGACAGGAAACACTGAAGCTTTCTTT once TRBD1 16 TRBJ1-1 TRBV28
CASSPTSGRADTQYF TGTGCCAGCAGCCCTACTAGCGGGAGGGCCGATACGCAGTATTTT - TRBD2 15 TRBJ2-3 TRBV7-2
CASSMGTGLDGYTF TGTGCCAGTAGCATGGGGACAGGGCTCGATGGCTACACCTTC - TRBD1 14 TRBJ1-2 TRBV19
CATARGVLEPQHF TGTGCCACCGCACGGGGGGTTTTGGAGCCCCAGCATTTT - - 13 TRBJ1-5 TRBV6-5
CASSGLAGRRGEQFF TGTGCCAGCAGTGGTCTAGCGGGACGACGGGGGGAGCAGTTCTTC - TRBD2 15 TRBJ2-1 TRBV11-3
CASSPHSQTNEKLFF TGCGCCAGCAGCCCCCACAGTCAAACTAATGAAAAACTGTTTTTT - - 15 TRBJ1-4 TRBV5-1
CASSELAGELFF TGTGCCAGCAGTGAATTAGCAGGGGAGCTGTTTTTT - - 12 TRBJ2-2 TRBV25-1
CAWRDTSGRAGYNEQFF TGTGCCTGGAGGGACACTAGCGGGAGGGCTGGGTACAATGAGCAGTTCTTC - TRBD2 17 TRBJ2-1 TRBV30
CASSQDLSGGLTDTQYF TGTGCCAGCAGCCAAGATCTTAGCGGAGGACTTACAGATACGCAGTATTTT - - 17 TRBJ2-3 TRBV3-1/TRBV3-2
CASSNRDSNEKLFF TGTGCCAGCAGTAACCGGGACAGTAATGAAAAACTGTTTTTT - TRBD1 14 TRBJ1-4 TRBV6-5